These T cell receptor beta chains were read from a single sample in a study of naive CD8 T cells in extremely preterm neonates. TCRdb's copy holds only in-frame clones and misses some; the assay was immunoSEQ multiplex PCR. Of 20,000 or so clones in the sample, around 88% were seen once. Sequenced sample: naive CD8+ T cells from cord blood. Receptors were obtained from a boy who was born preterm. CDR3s include the opening cysteine and the closing phenylalanine or tryptophan. A D gene is named only where the DNA matches it firmly. Rows may omit the clone size; those that give it use once, few, many or a size class.

CDR3: CASSLGQTGELFF
DNA: TGTGCCAGCAGCTTAGGACAAACCGGGGAGCTGTTTTTT
D: NA
size: NA
V: TRBV7-3
J: TRBJ2-2

CDR3: CASSYSAGGLYNEQFF
DNA: TGTGCCAGCAGTTACTCAGCGGGGGGTCTCTACAATGAGCAGTTCTTC
D: TRBD2
size: once
V: TRBV6-6
J: TRBJ2-1

CDR3: CASSESGLNTEAFF
DNA: TGCGCCAGCAGTGAGTCGGGTTTGAACACTGAAGCTTTCTTT
D: NA
size: few
V: TRBV10-1
J: TRBJ1-1

CDR3: CASSLGSYEQYF
DNA: TGTGCCAGCAGCTTAGGCTCCTACGAGCAGTACTTC
D: NA
size: NA
V: TRBV7-9
J: TRBJ2-7

CDR3: CASSQDLLAGGLYEQYF
DNA: TGTGCCAGCAGCCAAGATTTGCTAGCGGGGGGTCTCTACGAGCAGTACTTC
D: TRBD2
size: NA
V: TRBV4-2
J: TRBJ2-7

CDR3: CASSLGQNNEKLFF
DNA: TGTGCCAGCAGCTTGGGACAAAATAATGAAAAACTGTTTTTT
D: NA
size: once
V: TRBV5-5
J: TRBJ1-4

CDR3: CSVTGTGYEQYF
DNA: TGCAGCGTCACCGGGACAGGCTACGAGCAGTACTTC
D: TRBD1
size: once
V: TRBV29-1
J: TRBJ2-7

CDR3: CASSLSGGPYNEQFF
DNA: TGTGCCAGCAGTCTTAGCGGGGGTCCTTACAATGAGCAGTTCTTC
D: TRBD2
size: NA
V: TRBV27
J: TRBJ2-1

CDR3: CATSRDRQLNTEAFF
DNA: TGTGCCACCAGCAGAGATCGGCAGCTCAACACTGAAGCTTTCTTT
D: NA
size: NA
V: TRBV15
J: TRBJ1-1

CDR3: CASSLSGGAYEQYF
DNA: TGTGCCAGCAGCCTTAGCGGGGGGGCCTACGAGCAGTACTTC
D: TRBD2
size: NA
V: TRBV9
J: TRBJ2-7

CDR3: CASSDSSYNSPLHF
DNA: TGCGCCAGCAGTGACAGCTCCTATAATTCACCCCTCCACTTT
D: NA
size: NA
V: TRBV10-2
J: TRBJ1-6

CDR3: CAISVWGNRNTEAFF
DNA: TGTGCCATCAGTGTTTGGGGAAACAGGAACACTGAAGCTTTCTTT
D: NA
size: NA
V: TRBV10-3
J: TRBJ1-1

CDR3: CASSQDTGELFF
DNA: TGTGCCAGCAGCCAAGACACCGGGGAGCTGTTTTTT
D: NA
size: few
V: TRBV4-2
J: TRBJ2-2

CDR3: CASSTSGGAYEQYF
DNA: TGTGCCAGCAGTACTAGCGGGGGGGCCTACGAGCAGTACTTC
D: TRBD2
size: NA
V: TRBV27
J: TRBJ2-7

CDR3: CASSWLGGNQPQHF
DNA: TGTGCCAGTAGTTGGTTAGGGGGCAATCAGCCCCAGCATTTT
D: NA
size: NA
V: TRBV19
J: TRBJ1-5

CDR3: CASSLTSGETQYF
DNA: TGTGCCAGCAGCTTAACTAGCGGGGAGACCCAGTACTTC
D: TRBD2
size: NA
V: TRBV7-3
J: TRBJ2-5

CDR3: CASSWDYEQYF
DNA: TGTGCCAGCAGCTGGGACTACGAGCAGTACTTC
D: NA
size: once
V: TRBV11-2
J: TRBJ2-7

CDR3: CASRGLYNEQFF
DNA: TGTGCCAGCAGGGGGCTCTACAATGAGCAGTTCTTC
D: NA
size: NA
V: TRBV9
J: TRBJ2-1

CDR3: CSVVSSGGTGELFF
DNA: TGCAGCGTTGTTTCTAGCGGGGGCACCGGGGAGCTGTTTTTT
D: TRBD2
size: NA
V: TRBV29-1
J: TRBJ2-2

CDR3: CASSDYNEQFF
DNA: TGTGCCAGCAGTGACTACAATGAGCAGTTCTTC
D: NA
size: NA
V: TRBV2
J: TRBJ2-1

CDR3: CASSLGLAGTDTQYF
DNA: TGTGCCAGCAGCTTGGGACTAGCGGGCACAGATACGCAGTATTTT
D: TRBD2
size: NA
V: TRBV5-6
J: TRBJ2-3

CDR3: CASRDRGNYEQYF
DNA: TGTGCCAGCAGGGACAGGGGGAACTACGAGCAGTACTTC
D: TRBD1
size: NA
V: TRBV27
J: TRBJ2-7

CDR3: CASNLAGPRDTQYF
DNA: TGTGCCAGCAACCTAGCGGGACCTCGGGATACGCAGTATTTT
D: TRBD2
size: NA
V: TRBV6-5
J: TRBJ2-3

CDR3: CASGLGAKNIQYF
DNA: TGTGCTAGTGGTTTAGGGGCCAAAAACATTCAGTACTTC
D: NA
size: NA
V: TRBV12-5
J: TRBJ2-4

CDR3: CASSDNNYGYTF
DNA: TGTGCCAGCAGTGACAATAACTATGGCTACACCTTC
D: NA
size: once
V: TRBV6-5
J: TRBJ1-2

CDR3: CASSGDSGANVLTF
DNA: TGTGCCAGCAGCGGGGACTCTGGGGCCAACGTCCTGACTTTC
D: NA
size: NA
V: TRBV9
J: TRBJ2-6

CDR3: CASSRNTYNEQFF
DNA: TGTGCCAGCAGTAGAAATACCTACAATGAGCAGTTCTTC
D: NA
size: NA
V: TRBV6-5
J: TRBJ2-1